A selection of T cell receptor beta chains follows, all from one sample in a study of early T cells in non-severe SARS-CoV-2 infection. In TCRdb, the 5' RACE reads were re-called with MiXCR into one record per CDR3 protein. This table has 50,000 to 80,000 distinct CDR3 sequences, 7% to 10% appearing once. The material was whole blood, obtained at baseline. The receptor set was obtained from an adult who was a healthcare worker with PCR-confirmed SARS-CoV-2 infection or an uninfected control (not recorded which). The CDR3 runs from the conserved cysteine through the conserved F or W. D genes are given only for firm matches. The size of a clone is reported for some rows only, either as once, few or many, or as a class for expanded clones.

clone_size | j_call | d_call | v_call | cdr3_nt | cdr3_aa
many | TRBJ2-3 | . | TRBV18 | TGTGCCAGCTCACCCGGAGGGGCGCGGGATACGCAGTATTTT | CASSPGGARDTQYF
few | TRBJ1-2 | . | TRBV14 | TGTGCCAGCAGGCCTGGATTTACCTTCTATGGCTACACCTTC | CASRPGFTFYGYTF
. | TRBJ2-2 | . | TRBV10-1 | TGCGCCAGCAGTGTTTCTACCTACACCGGGGAGCTGTTTTTT | CASSVSTYTGELFF
many | TRBJ2-1 | TRBD2 | TRBV5-4 | TGTGCCAGCAGCTGGGGCGGGGGCAATGAGCAGTTCTTC | CASSWGGGNEQFF
few | TRBJ1-5 | . | TRBV19 | TGTGCCAGTACCGGGACCTCTTATAGCAATCAGCCCCAGCATTTT | CASTGTSYSNQPQHF
. | TRBJ1-1 | . | TRBV25-1 | TGTGCCAGCAGTGAACAGGGTACTCTTACTGAAGCTTTCTTT | CASSEQGTLTEAFF
few | TRBJ2-7 | . | TRBV12-3/TRBV12-4 | TGTGCCAGCAGTTTCCAGGGGCCGGCCTACGAGCAGTACTTC | CASSFQGPAYEQYF
. | TRBJ2-3 | TRBD1 | TRBV29-1 | TGCAGCGTGGCCGGACAGGGGGGTGGCACAGATACGCAGTATTTT | CSVAGQGGGTDTQYF
. | TRBJ2-3 | . | TRBV6-5 | TGTGCCAGCAGTAGAACCGGAGATACGCAGTATTTT | CASSRTGDTQYF
many | TRBJ2-2 | . | TRBV7-9 | TGTGCCAGCACCGATAGTGGCGGGGAGCTGTTTTTT | CASTDSGGELFF
. | TRBJ2-7 | TRBD1 | TRBV15 | TGTGCCACCAGCAGAGAGACAGGGGGTTTTTGGGAGCAGTACTTC | CATSRETGGFWEQYF
. | TRBJ2-1 | . | TRBV11-2 | TGTGCCAGCAGCGGTGAACTAGCCTCCTACAATGAGCAGTTCTTC | CASSGELASYNEQFF
few | TRBJ1-1 | . | TRBV18 | TGTGCCAGCTCACCGCAGGGGAACACTGAAGCTTTCTTT | CASSPQGNTEAFF
many | TRBJ1-2 | . | TRBV4-2 | TGTGCCAGCAGCCAAGACTTTCAGCCGACTAACTATGGCTACACCTTC | CASSQDFQPTNYGYTF
. | TRBJ1-1 | . | TRBV6-7 | TGTGCCAGCAGTTACTTTTCGGCAGGGGTAGGGATGAACACTGAAGCTTTCTTT | CASSYFSAGVGMNTEAFF
many | TRBJ2-2 | . | TRBV6-2/TRBV6-3 | TGTGCCAGCAGTTACTCGAAGGGTCTACACCGGGAGCTGTTTTTT | CASSYSKGLHRELFF
few | TRBJ2-7 | TRBD1 | TRBV24-1 | TGTGCCACCAGTGATGGTACGGGACAGGGGGCCGACGAGCAGTACTTC | CATSDGTGQGADEQYF
. | TRBJ1-1 | . | TRBV6-2/TRBV6-3 | TGTGCCAGCAGTTATGGGGTCCAATCAGGAGCTTTCTTT | CASSYGVQSGAFF
. | TRBJ1-2 | . | TRBV5-6 | TGTGCCAGCAGCTCCCCGCAGGGCCACTATGGCTACACCTTC | CASSSPQGHYGYTF
many | TRBJ2-3 | TRBD2 | TRBV5-4 | TGTGCCAGCAGCTTCCGTCTAGCGGGAGTAGGTGATACGCAGTATTTT | CASSFRLAGVGDTQYF
many | TRBJ2-5 | . | TRBV7-8 | TGTGCCAGCAGCCAAGGACAGATTCAGACCCAGTACTTC | CASSQGQIQTQYF
. | TRBJ2-7 | . | TRBV7-8 | TGTGCCAGCAGCTTTACGCCTGGGAACTACGAGCAGTACTTC | CASSFTPGNYEQYF
many | TRBJ2-7 | . | TRBV7-8 | TGTGCCAGCAGCCGTAGTGCTCTGGGTTACGAGCAGTACTTC | CASSRSALGYEQYF
few | TRBJ1-4 | . | TRBV28 | TGTGCCAGCAGCAGGGTAAAGGAAAAACTGTTTTTT | CASSRVKEKLFF
medium-sized | TRBJ2-7 | . | TRBV7-2 | TGTGCCAGCAGTCAAACAGGATACTACGAGCAGTACTTC | CASSQTGYYEQYF
few | TRBJ1-2 | . | TRBV29-1 | TGCAGCGTTGAAAGGGCATCCAACTATGGCTACACCTTC | CSVERASNYGYTF
. | TRBJ2-2 | . | TRBV24-1 | TGTGCCACCAGTGATGCCCGGGGGACAGATACACGTGAGGAGCTGTTTTTT | CATSDARGTDTREELFF
. | TRBJ2-5 | TRBD1 | TRBV5-5 | TGTGCCAGCAGCGCCCTGGGACAGGGAGGGGAGACCCAGTACTTC | CASSALGQGGETQYF
many | TRBJ1-5 | . | TRBV18 | TGTGCCAGCTCACCGGCAGGGGAACAGCCCCAGCATTTT | CASSPAGEQPQHF
. | TRBJ2-7 | TRBD1 | TRBV5-1 | TGCGCCAGCAGCTTGGCCCCCGGGGACAGGGGAAGGTACGAGCAGTACTTC | CASSLAPGDRGRYEQYF
few | TRBJ2-4 | TRBD2 | TRBV2 | TGTGCCAGCACCGGGACTAATCAAAACATTCAGTACTTC | CASTGTNQNIQYF
few | TRBJ2-3 | . | TRBV5-1 | TGCGCCAGCAGGCCTAGCACAGATACGCAGTATTTT | CASRPSTDTQYF
. | TRBJ2-1 | . | TRBV2 | TGTGCCAGCAGTGACGAGGGTAGCTCCTACAATGAGCAGTTCTTC | CASSDEGSSYNEQFF
many | TRBJ2-1 | TRBD2 | TRBV2 | TGTGCCAGCAGTGGGACACTAGCGGTACCTTACAATGAGCAGTTCTTC | CASSGTLAVPYNEQFF
. | TRBJ2-5 | . | TRBV12-3/TRBV12-4 | TGTGCCAGCAGCCCCGGGGCCCAGTACTTC | CASSPGAQYF
. | TRBJ2-6 | . | TRBV5-1 | TGCGCCAGCAGCCTGCTCTGGGGGACTGGGGCCAACGTCCTGACTTTC | CASSLLWGTGANVLTF
few | TRBJ2-7 | . | TRBV9 | TGTGCCAGCAGCGTAGCGGAGGGCACCTACGAGCAGTACTTC | CASSVAEGTYEQYF
few | TRBJ2-4 | . | TRBV12-3/TRBV12-4 | TGTGCCAGCAGTCAACAGGGGGGACTAGCTTCGGACATTCAGTACTTC | CASSQQGGLASDIQYF
. | TRBJ1-1 | . | TRBV30 | TGTGCCTGGAGTGTTCTTAGGGGACCCCCTAACACTGAAGCTTTCTTT | CAWSVLRGPPNTEAFF
many | TRBJ2-1 | . | TRBV6-2/TRBV6-3 | TGTGCCAGCAGCTCTGGAGGGAGGCAGTTCTTC | CASSSGGRQFF
. | TRBJ2-3 | . | TRBV12-3/TRBV12-4 | TGTGCCAGCAGTTTGGGGCCAAGACGAGGTACGCAGTATTTT | CASSLGPRRGTQYF
. | TRBJ1-6 | TRBD1 | TRBV12-3/TRBV12-4 | TGTGCCAGCAGTCCCTCCGGGACAGGGGATTCACCCCTCCACTTT | CASSPSGTGDSPLHF
. | TRBJ1-2 | . | TRBV7-2 | TGTGCCAGCAGCTTAGCGATTCTTCCCTATGGCTACACCTTC | CASSLAILPYGYTF
many | TRBJ2-1 | . | TRBV6-4 | TGTGCCAGCAGCGCAGTGGCGGATTACAATGAGCAGTTCTTC | CASSAVADYNEQFF
few | TRBJ2-5 | . | TRBV20-1 | TGCAGTGCGACACTACAAGAGACCCAGTACTTC | CSATLQETQYF
few | TRBJ1-2 | . | TRBV9 | TGTGCCAGCAGCCCCAGGACCGAGAACTATGGCTACACCTTC | CASSPRTENYGYTF
few | TRBJ2-3 | . | TRBV7-2 | TGTGCCAGCAGCTTACCCACAGATACGCAGTATTTT | CASSLPTDTQYF
. | TRBJ1-1 | TRBD1 | TRBV29-1 | TGCAGCGTTGGACAGGGGGCCACTGAAGCTTTCTTT | CSVGQGATEAFF